The present T cell receptor (beta chain) was sequenced within a study of radiotherapy plus CTLA-4 blockade in lung cancer. Regarding the study as a whole: The authors reported that early blood T cell clone dynamics, with interferon-beta, best predicted response.

The assay was immunoSEQ multiplex PCR, and TCRdb's table has in-frame clones only and misses some. The sample holds 58,000 or so clones, more than 60% seen once. Of note for this clone: Its antigen is currently unknown.

The receptor comes from a human donor with non-small cell lung cancer who had a complete response to radiotherapy plus ipilimumab. Specimen: peripheral blood, collected from a patient treated with radiotherapy plus ipilimumab.

The CDR3 sequence: CSVGEGRVHTEAFF. The CDR3 nucleotides are TGCAGCGTTGGGGAGGGCCGGGTTCACACTGAAGCTTTCTTT. The rearrangement uses TRBV29-1 and TRBJ1-1; D not certain. The CDR3 spans 14 residues. Germline lookup yields CDR1 SQVTM and CDR2 ANQGSEA. Between the trimmed V and J ends, which lost 4 bases and 3 bases, there was a span of 15 bases.